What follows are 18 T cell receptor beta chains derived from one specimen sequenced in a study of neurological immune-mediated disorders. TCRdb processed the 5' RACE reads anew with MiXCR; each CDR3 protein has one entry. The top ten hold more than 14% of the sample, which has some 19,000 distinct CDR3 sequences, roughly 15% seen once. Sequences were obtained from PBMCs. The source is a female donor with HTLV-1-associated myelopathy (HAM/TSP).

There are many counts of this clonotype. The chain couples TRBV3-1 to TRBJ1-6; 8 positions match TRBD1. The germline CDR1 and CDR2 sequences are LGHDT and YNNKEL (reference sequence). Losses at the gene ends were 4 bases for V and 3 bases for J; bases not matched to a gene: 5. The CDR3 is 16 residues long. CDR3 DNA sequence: TGTGCCAGCAGCCCCAGGGGGCGCATCTATAATTCACCCCTCCACTTT. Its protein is CASSPRGRIYNSPLHF.

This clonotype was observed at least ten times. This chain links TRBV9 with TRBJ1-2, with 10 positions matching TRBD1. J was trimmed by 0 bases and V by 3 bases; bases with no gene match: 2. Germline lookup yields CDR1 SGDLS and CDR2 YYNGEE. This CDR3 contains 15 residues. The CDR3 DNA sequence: TGTGCCAGCAGCGGAGGGACAGGGGCTAACTATGGCTACACCTTC. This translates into CASSGGTGANYGYTF.

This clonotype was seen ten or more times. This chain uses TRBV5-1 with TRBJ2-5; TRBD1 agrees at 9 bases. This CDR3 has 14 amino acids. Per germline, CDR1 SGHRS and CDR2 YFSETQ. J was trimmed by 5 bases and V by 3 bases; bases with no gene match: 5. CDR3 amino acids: CASSSGTGWETQYF. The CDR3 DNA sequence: TGCGCCAGCAGCTCCGGGACAGGGTGGGAGACCCAGTACTTC. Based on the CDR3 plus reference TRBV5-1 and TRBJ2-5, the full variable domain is KAGVTQTPRYLIKTRGQQVTLSCSPISGHRSVSWYQQTPGQGLQFLFEYFSETQRNKGNFPGRFSGRQFSNSRSEMNVSTLELGDSALYLCASSSGTGWETQYFGPGTRLLVL.

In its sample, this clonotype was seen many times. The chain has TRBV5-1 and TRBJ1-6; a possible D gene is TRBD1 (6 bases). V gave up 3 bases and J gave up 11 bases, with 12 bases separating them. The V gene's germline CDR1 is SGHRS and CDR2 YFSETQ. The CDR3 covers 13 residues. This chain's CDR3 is CASSSSGAAPLHF. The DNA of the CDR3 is TGCGCCAGCAGCTCGTCAGGGGCTGCACCCCTCCACTTT.

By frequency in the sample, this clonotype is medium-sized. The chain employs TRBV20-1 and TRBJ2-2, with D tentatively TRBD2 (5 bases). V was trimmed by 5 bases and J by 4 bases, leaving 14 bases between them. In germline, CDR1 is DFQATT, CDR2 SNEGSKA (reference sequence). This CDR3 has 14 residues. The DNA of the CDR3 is TGCAGTGCTTTAGCGTCCCAAACCACCGGGGAGCTGTTTTTT. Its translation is CSALASQTTGELFF.

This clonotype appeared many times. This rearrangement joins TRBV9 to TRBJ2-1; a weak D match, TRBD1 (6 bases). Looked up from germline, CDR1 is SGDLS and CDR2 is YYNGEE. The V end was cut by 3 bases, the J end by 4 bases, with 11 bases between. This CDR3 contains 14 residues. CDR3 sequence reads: CASSGRTAYNEQFF. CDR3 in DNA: TGTGCCAGCAGCGGCCGGACAGCTTACAATGAGCAGTTCTTC.

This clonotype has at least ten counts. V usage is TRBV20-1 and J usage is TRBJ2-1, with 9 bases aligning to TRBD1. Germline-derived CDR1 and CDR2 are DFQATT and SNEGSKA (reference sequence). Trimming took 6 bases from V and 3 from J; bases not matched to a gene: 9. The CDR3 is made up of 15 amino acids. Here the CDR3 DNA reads TGCAGTGCCACCTCCGGGACAGGGCTCTACAATGAGCAGTTCTTC. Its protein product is CSATSGTGLYNEQFF.

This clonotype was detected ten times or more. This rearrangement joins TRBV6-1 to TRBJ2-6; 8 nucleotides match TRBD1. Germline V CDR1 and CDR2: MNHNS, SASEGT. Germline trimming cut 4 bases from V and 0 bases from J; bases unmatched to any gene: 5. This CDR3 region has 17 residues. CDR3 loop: CASSVDRDSSGANVLTF. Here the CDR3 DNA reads TGTGCCAGCAGTGTGGACAGGGATAGCTCTGGGGCCAACGTCCTGACTTTC.

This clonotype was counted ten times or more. The CDR3 is CSAYRIGRTTQYF. The CDR3 region has the DNA TGCAGTGCTTACAGAATCGGGAGAACTACGCAGTATTTT. V usage is TRBV20-1 and J usage is TRBJ2-3, with D perhaps matching TRBD2 (6 bases). In germline, CDR1 is DFQATT, CDR2 SNEGSKA (reference sequence). Deletions cut 5 bases from V and 8 bases from J, with 17 bases between. The CDR3 extends over 13 amino acids.

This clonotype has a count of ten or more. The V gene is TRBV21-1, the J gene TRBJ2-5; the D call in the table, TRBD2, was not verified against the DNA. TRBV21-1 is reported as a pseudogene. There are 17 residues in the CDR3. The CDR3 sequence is CASGPPSWQPQQETQYF. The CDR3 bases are TGTGCCAGCGGCCCTCCCTCTTGGCAGCCGCAGCAAGAGACCCAGTACTTC.

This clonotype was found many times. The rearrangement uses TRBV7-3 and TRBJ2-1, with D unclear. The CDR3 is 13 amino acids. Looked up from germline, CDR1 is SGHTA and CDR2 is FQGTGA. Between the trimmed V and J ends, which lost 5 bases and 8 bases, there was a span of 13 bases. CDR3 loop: CASSRFEWDEQFF. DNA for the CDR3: TGTGCCAGCAGCCGATTCGAGTGGGATGAGCAGTTCTTC.

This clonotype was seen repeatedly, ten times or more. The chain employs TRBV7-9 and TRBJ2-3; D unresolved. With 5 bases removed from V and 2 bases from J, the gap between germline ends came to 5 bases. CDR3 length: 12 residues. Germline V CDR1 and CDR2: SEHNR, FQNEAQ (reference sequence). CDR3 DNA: TGTGCCAGCAGCCCCTACACAGATACGCAGTATTTT. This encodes CASSPYTDTQYF.

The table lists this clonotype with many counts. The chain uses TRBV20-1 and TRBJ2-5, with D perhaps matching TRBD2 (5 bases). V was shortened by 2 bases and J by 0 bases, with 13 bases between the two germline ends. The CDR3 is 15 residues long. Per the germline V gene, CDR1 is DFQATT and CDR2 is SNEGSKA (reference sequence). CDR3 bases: TGCAGTGCTAGAATCCCCGGACTCCACCAAGAGACCCAGTACTTC. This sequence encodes CSARIPGLHQETQYF.

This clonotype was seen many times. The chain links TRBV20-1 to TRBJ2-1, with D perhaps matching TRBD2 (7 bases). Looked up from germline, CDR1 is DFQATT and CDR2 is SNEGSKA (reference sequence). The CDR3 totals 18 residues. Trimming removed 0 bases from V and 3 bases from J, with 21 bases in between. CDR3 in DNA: TGCAGTGCTAGAGATTCCCGGGGGGCGGGGTCGTACTACAATGAGCAGTTCTTC. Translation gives CSARDSRGAGSYYNEQFF.

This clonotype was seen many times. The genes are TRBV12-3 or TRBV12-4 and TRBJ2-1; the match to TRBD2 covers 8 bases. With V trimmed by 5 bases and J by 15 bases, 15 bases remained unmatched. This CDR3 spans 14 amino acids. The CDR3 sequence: CASSLREGQKETFF. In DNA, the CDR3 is TGTGCCAGCAGTCTTCGGGAGGGCCAAAAGGAGACGTTCTTC.

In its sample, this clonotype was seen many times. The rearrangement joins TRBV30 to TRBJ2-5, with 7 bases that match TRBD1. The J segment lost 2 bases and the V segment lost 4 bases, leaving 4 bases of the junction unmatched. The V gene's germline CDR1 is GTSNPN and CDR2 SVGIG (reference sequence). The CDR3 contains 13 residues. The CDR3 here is CAWTRDRQETQYF. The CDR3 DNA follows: TGTGCCTGGACTCGGGACAGACAAGAGACCCAGTACTTC. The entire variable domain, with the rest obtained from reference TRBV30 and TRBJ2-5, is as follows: SQTIHQWPATLVQPVGSPLSLECTVEGTSNPNLYWYRQAAGRGLQLLFYSVGIGQISSEVPQNLSASRPQDRQFILSSKKLLLSDSGFYLCAWTRDRQETQYFGPGTRLLVL.

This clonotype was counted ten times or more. The CDR3: CASSDMQFNEKLFF. In DNA form, the CDR3 reads TGTGCCAGCAGCGACATGCAGTTTAATGAAAAACTGTTTTTT. The rearrangement joins TRBV7-2 to TRBJ1-4; no definite D call. Germline V gives CDR1 SGHTA, CDR2 FQGNSA. The CDR3 covers 14 residues. Trimming took off 5 bases at V and 4 bases at J, with 11 bases between the two ends. The whole variable domain, remainder taken from reference TRBV7-2 and TRBJ1-4, is GAGVSQSPSNKVTEKGKDVELRCDPISGHTALYWYRQSLGQGLEFLIYFQGNSAPDKSGLPSDRFSAERTGGSVSTLTIQRTQQEDSAVYLCASSDMQFNEKLFFGSGTQLSVL.

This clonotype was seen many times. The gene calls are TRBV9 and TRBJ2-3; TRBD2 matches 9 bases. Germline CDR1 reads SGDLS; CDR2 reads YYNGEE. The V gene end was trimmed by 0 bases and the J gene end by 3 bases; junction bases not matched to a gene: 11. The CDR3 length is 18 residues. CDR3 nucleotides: TGTGCCAGCAGCGTAGAGTTTGGCGGGGGGGCCGAGACAGATACGCAGTATTTT. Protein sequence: CASSVEFGGGAETDTQYF. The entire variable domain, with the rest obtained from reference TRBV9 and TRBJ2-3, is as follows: DSGVTQTPKHLITATGQRVTLRCSPRSGDLSVYWYQQSLDQGLQFLIQYYNGEERAKGNILERFSAQQFPDLHSELNLSSLELGDSALYFCASSVEFGGGAETDTQYFGPGTRLTVL.